The TCR beta chain under discussion was sequenced for a study of blood T cell repertoires in COVID-19. The repertoire was sequenced with immunoSEQ multiplex PCR; TCRdb's copy has only in-frame clones and lacks some. This sample carries 80,000 to 95,000 clones, around 90% of them seen once, and the ten largest clones take about 1.8%. The sample taken for sequencing was peripheral blood. The receptor was isolated from a human donor with active COVID-19. The donor label of this sample is uncertain.

The chain's CDR3 is CSVTGNSYEQYF. The CDR3 DNA follows: TGCAGCGTCACAGGTAACTCCTACGAGCAGTACTTC. The V call is TRBV29-1, the J call TRBJ2-7, with D maybe TRBD1 (5 bases). Germline V lookup: CDR1 SQVTM, CDR2 ANQGSEA. The ends were cut back, 6 bases at V and 0 bases at J, with 9 bases in the middle. The CDR3 length is 12 residues.